This T cell receptor beta chain is from a study of cytotoxic CD8 clonotypes in ibrutinib-treated CLL. Clones were sequenced by immunoSEQ multiplex PCR, and TCRdb holds only the in-frame ones, with some missing. The data show about 49,000 clones, approximately 50% seen once. Only a few counts were recorded for this clone. The same CDR3 is also encoded by other DNA sequences in this sample. CDR1 is MNHEY and CDR2 is SMNVEV in the germline V gene (reference sequence). This CDR3 is built from 14 residues. With 3 bases removed from V and 0 bases from J, the gap between germline ends came to 9 bases. The chain recombines TRBV27 with TRBJ2-7, with D possibly being TRBD1 or TRBD2 (5 bases each). The receptor was derived from a human donor with chronic lymphocytic leukemia. Sequencing was performed on PBMCs, taken after 12 months of ibrutinib treatment. CDR3 DNA: TGTGCCAGCAGTTTTTCGGGACCCTCCTACGAGCAGTACTTC. Translating it yields CASSFSGPSYEQYF.